A single sample gave rise to the 18 T cell receptor beta chains below, sequenced in a study of cytomegalovirus exposure and HLA in healthy donors. PCR primers comprised 60 Vbeta and 13 Jbeta primers. Repertoires were generated with immunoSEQ multiplex PCR, while TCRdb's copy carries only in-frame clones and drops some. There are more than 100,000 clones in the sample; 73% occur only once, and around 3.9% lies in the top ten. The source material was PBMCs. All receptors come from a woman aged 40-49 years in good health and CMV-seronegative.

The V call is TRBV18, the J call TRBJ2-7, with D possibly matching TRBD1 (5 bases). Per the germline V gene, CDR1 is KGHSH and CDR2 is LQKENI. CDR3 length: 13 residues. The V end lost 1 base, the J end lost 5 bases, and 9 bases lay between the germline ends. Here the CDR3 DNA reads TGTGCCAGCTCACCACGAATAGGGGACGAGCAGTACTTC. This translates into CASSPRIGDEQYF.

V usage is TRBV30 and J usage is TRBJ1-5; D is unresolved. The CDR3 length is 13 residues. Germline CDR1 GTSNPN, CDR2 SVGIG (reference sequence). V gave up 0 bases and J gave up 1 base, with 4 bases separating them. The CDR3 DNA is TGTGCCTGGAGTGTCGGGAGCAATCAGCCCCAGCATTTT. This sequence encodes CAWSVGSNQPQHF.

This chain links TRBV28 with TRBJ1-5; the match to TRBD1 covers 7 bases. Trimming took 4 bases from V and 4 from J; bases not matched to a gene: 4. The CDR3 is made up of 14 amino acids. In germline, CDR1 is MDHEN, CDR2 SYDVKM. CDR3 loop: CASSSPTGNQPQHF. CDR3 sequence (DNA): TGTGCCAGCAGTTCCCCGACAGGGAATCAGCCCCAGCATTTT.

V and J are TRBV2 and TRBJ2-1, with TRBD2 identical over 10 bases. J gave up 6 bases and V 2 bases, and 4 bases lay outside the gene matches. CDR3 size: 15 residues. In germline, CDR1 is SNHLY, CDR2 FYNNEI. In DNA, the CDR3 is TGTGCCAGCAGTGAAACTAGCGGGGTTCCCAATGAGCAGTTCTTC. Protein: CASSETSGVPNEQFF.

In this sample, this clone turned up a few times. The rearrangement links TRBV7-9 to TRBJ2-7; D remains ambiguous. Between the trimmed V and J ends, which lost 4 bases and 3 bases, there was a span of 7 bases. Germline assignment: CDR1 SEHNR and CDR2 FQNEAQ (reference sequence). The CDR3 runs to 12 residues. CDR3 in DNA: TGTGCCAGCAGCTCGACATACTACGAGCAGTACTTC. It encodes CASSSTYYEQYF.

The chain uses TRBV10-3 and TRBJ1-2, with 8 nucleotides matching TRBD1. CDR1 ENHRY and CDR2 SYGVKD come from the germline V gene. J was trimmed by 6 bases and V by 3 bases; bases with no gene match: 15. The CDR3 spans 17 residues. CDR3 protein: CAISDPGRIGTGNGYTF. The DNA for the CDR3 is TGTGCCATCAGTGATCCGGGAAGGATCGGGACAGGAAATGGCTACACCTTC.

The table lists this clone with a few counts. The chain recombines TRBV23-1 with TRBJ1-5; D call uncertain. TRBV23-1 is marked as an open reading frame, function uncertain. Trimming stripped 0 bases from V and 1 base from J, with 10 bases between. The CDR3 has 16 amino acids. CDR3: CASSQSSPSSNQPQHF. In nucleotides, the CDR3 is TGCGCCAGCAGTCAATCGAGTCCGAGCAGCAATCAGCCCCAGCATTTT.

The chain uses TRBV6-5 and TRBJ2-1; 7 nucleotides agree with TRBD1. CDR3 length: 12 residues. CDR1 is MNHEY and CDR2 is SVGAGI in the germline V gene. V gave up 8 bases and J gave up 5 bases; unmatched junction bases: 3. The DNA of the CDR3 is TGTGCCAGCCGGGACAGTCACAATGAGCAGTTCTTC. Translation gives CASRDSHNEQFF.

The chain uses TRBV6-4 and TRBJ2-1; possible D gene TRBD1, 6 bases. The CDR3 spans 13 residues. Germline CDR1 is MRHNA and CDR2 is SNTAGT. With 6 bases removed from V and 10 bases from J, the gap between germline ends came to 16 bases. The DNA of the CDR3 is TGTGCCAGCAGGGAGGACAGATTCGGGGAGCAGTTCTTC. Its translation: CASREDRFGEQFF.

The genes are TRBV12-5 and TRBJ2-2; 7 nucleotides match TRBD2. Per the germline V gene, CDR1 is LGHNT and CDR2 is FRNRAP. The J segment lost 3 bases and the V segment lost 0 bases, leaving 4 bases of the junction unmatched. The CDR3 is made up of 16 amino acids. The CDR3, as DNA: TGTGCTAGTGGTTTGGTAAGGGAGGGTCACACCGGGGAGCTGTTTTTT. Protein: CASGLVREGHTGELFF.

V is TRBV5-4 and J is TRBJ2-1, with 8 bases lining up with TRBD1. This CDR3 contains 15 residues. The V gene end was trimmed by 4 bases and the J gene end by 5 bases; junction bases not matched to a gene: 8. CDR1 is SGHNT and CDR2 is YYREEE in the germline V gene (reference sequence). The CDR3 sequence is CASSKTGGNDNEQFF. The CDR3 DNA reads TGTGCCAGCAGCAAAACAGGGGGAAACGACAATGAGCAGTTCTTC.

The genes are TRBV7-2 and TRBJ1-1; D is perhaps TRBD1 (5 bases). V gave up 2 bases and J gave up 0 bases, with 7 bases separating them. Per the germline V gene, CDR1 is SGHTA and CDR2 is FQGNSA. The CDR3 is 14 residues long. The CDR3 protein is CASSLRQMNTEAFF. The CDR3 region has the DNA TGTGCCAGCAGCTTAAGACAGATGAACACTGAAGCTTTCTTT.

The CDR3 reads CASKALGQGTDTQYF. CDR3 nucleotide sequence: TGTGCCAGCAAAGCCCTCGGACAGGGGACAGATACGCAGTATTTT. The gene calls are TRBV6-5 and TRBJ2-3; the match to TRBD1 covers 9 bases. CDR1 and CDR2 (germline): MNHEY, SVGAGI. J was trimmed by 3 bases and V by 7 bases; bases with no gene match: 8. The CDR3 has 15 amino acids.

This clone came up a few times. The chain couples TRBV9 to TRBJ1-6; 8 positions match TRBD1. With 3 bases clipped from V and 7 bases from J, the junction kept 6 bases outside the gene matches. The CDR3 runs 15 residues. Germline V lookup: CDR1 SGDLS, CDR2 YYNGEE. The CDR3 reads CASSADRGLNSPLHF. DNA for the CDR3: TGTGCCAGCAGCGCCGACAGGGGTCTAAATTCACCCCTCCACTTT.

The V call is TRBV7-2, the J call TRBJ2-2; 8 bases are shared with TRBD2. CDR3 size: 18 residues. Germline CDR1 and CDR2: SGHTA and FQGNSA. V was clipped by 5 bases and J by 1 base; unmatched bases: 12. The CDR3 is CASSPRAGGGGNTGELFF. The CDR3 DNA is TGTGCCAGCAGCCCCAGGGCGGGGGGCGGAGGGAACACCGGGGAGCTGTTTTTT. The whole variable domain, filled in from reference TRBV7-2 and TRBJ2-2, reads GAGVSQSPSNKVTEKGKDVELRCDPISGHTALYWYRQSLGQGLEFLIYFQGNSAPDKSGLPSDRFSAERTGGSVSTLTIQRTQQEDSAVYLCASSPRAGGGGNTGELFFGEGSRLTVL.

The gene calls are TRBV5-4 and TRBJ2-5; tentatively, D is TRBD1 (5 bases). There are 14 residues in the CDR3. V was clipped by 3 bases and J by 3 bases, with 12 bases between them. Germline CDR1 SGHNT, CDR2 YYREEE (reference sequence). The CDR3 region has the DNA TGTGCCAGCAGCTCGCGTGTCAGGGAAGAGACCCAGTACTTC. Translated: CASSSRVREETQYF.

In this sample, this clone turned up a few times. J is TRBJ1-2 and V is TRBV4-3, with a weak D call TRBD1 (5 bases). In germline, CDR1 is LGHNA, CDR2 YSLEER. The CDR3 spans 16 residues. V gave up 0 bases and J gave up 3 bases, with 14 bases separating them. CDR3 loop: CASSQDYAVQDYGYTF. The DNA for the CDR3 is TGCGCCAGCAGCCAAGATTACGCAGTACAGGACTATGGCTACACCTTC.

The rearrangement uses TRBV5-6 and TRBJ1-3, with D perhaps matching TRBD1 (5 bases). CDR1 and CDR2 (germline): SGHDT, YYEEEE. The CDR3 sequence is 16 residues long. The V and J ends lost 0 bases and 7 bases respectively, with 17 bases between them. CDR3: CASSLAVQGPRNTIYF. DNA for the CDR3: TGTGCCAGCAGCTTGGCTGTGCAGGGCCCTCGCAACACCATATATTTT. The whole variable domain, filled in from reference TRBV5-6 and TRBJ1-3, reads DAGVTQSPTHLIKTRGQQVTLRCSPKSGHDTVSWYQQALGQGPQFIFQYYEEEERQRGNFPDRFSGHQFPNYSSELNVNALLLGDSALYLCASSLAVQGPRNTIYFGEGSWLTVV.